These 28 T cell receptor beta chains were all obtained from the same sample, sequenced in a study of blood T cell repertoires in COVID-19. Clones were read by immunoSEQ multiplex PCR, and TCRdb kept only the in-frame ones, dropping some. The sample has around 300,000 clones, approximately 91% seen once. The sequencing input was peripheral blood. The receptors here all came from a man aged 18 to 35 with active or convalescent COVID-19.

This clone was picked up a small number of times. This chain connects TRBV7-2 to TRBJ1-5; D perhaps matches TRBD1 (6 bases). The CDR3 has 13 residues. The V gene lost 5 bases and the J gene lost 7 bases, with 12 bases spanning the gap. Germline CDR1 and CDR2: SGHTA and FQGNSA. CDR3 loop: CASSPGVRQPQHF. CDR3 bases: TGTGCCAGCAGCCCAGGGGTTCGACAGCCCCAGCATTTT.

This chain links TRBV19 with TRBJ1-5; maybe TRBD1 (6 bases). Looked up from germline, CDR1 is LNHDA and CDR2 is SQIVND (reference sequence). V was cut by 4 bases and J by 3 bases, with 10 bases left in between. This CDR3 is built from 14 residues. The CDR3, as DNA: TGTGCCAGTAGTAGTTCAGGGGTCAATCAGCCCCAGCATTTT. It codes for CASSSSGVNQPQHF.

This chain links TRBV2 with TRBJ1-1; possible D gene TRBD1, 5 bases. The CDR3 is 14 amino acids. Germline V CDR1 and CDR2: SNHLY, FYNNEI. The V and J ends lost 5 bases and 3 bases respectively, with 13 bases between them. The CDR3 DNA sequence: TGTGCCAGCAGTTTCCAGGGAGGGGACACTGAAGCTTTCTTT. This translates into CASSFQGGDTEAFF.

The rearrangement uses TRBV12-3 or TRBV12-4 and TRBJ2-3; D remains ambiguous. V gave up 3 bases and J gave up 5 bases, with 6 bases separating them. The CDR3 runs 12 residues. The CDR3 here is CASSFRVDTQYF. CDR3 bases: TGTGCCAGCAGTTTTCGGGTAGATACGCAGTATTTT.

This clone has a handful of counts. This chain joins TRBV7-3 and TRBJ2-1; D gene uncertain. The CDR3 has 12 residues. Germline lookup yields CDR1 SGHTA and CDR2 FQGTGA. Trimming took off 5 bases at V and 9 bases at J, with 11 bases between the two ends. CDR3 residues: CASSHSQREQFF. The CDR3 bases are TGTGCCAGCAGCCACTCCCAGCGTGAGCAGTTCTTC.

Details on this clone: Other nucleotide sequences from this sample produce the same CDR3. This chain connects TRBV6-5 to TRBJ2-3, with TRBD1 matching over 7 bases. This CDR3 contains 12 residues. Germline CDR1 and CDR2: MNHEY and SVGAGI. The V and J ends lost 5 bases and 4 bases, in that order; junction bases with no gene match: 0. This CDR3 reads CASSQGADTQYF. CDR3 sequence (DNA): TGTGCCAGCAGTCAGGGGGCAGATACGCAGTATTTT.

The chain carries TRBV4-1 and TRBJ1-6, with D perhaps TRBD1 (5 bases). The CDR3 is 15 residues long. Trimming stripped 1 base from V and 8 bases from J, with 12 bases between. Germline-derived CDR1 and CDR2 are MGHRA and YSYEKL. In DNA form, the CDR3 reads TGCGCCAGCAGCCAAGGTAGGGGCGAGGATTCACCCCTCCACTTT. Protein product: CASSQGRGEDSPLHF.

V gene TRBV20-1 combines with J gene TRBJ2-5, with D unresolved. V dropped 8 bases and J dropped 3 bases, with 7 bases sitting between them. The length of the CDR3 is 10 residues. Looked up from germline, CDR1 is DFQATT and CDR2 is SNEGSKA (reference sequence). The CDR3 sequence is CSPTEETQYF. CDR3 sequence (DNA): TGCAGTCCTACAGAAGAGACCCAGTACTTC.

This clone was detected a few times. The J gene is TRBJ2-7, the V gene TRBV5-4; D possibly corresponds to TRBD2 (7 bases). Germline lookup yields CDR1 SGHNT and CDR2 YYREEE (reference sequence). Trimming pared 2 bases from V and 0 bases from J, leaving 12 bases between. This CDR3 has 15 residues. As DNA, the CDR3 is TGTGCCAGCAGCTTTGTGGGGGGGGCCTCCTACGAGCAGTACTTC. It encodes CASSFVGGASYEQYF.

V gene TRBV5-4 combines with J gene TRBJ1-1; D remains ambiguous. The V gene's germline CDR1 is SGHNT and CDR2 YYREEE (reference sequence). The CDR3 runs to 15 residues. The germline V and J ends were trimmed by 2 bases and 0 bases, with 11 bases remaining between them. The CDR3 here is CASSFSSLLNTEAFF. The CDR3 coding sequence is TGTGCCAGCAGCTTTTCAAGCCTGCTGAACACTGAAGCTTTCTTT.

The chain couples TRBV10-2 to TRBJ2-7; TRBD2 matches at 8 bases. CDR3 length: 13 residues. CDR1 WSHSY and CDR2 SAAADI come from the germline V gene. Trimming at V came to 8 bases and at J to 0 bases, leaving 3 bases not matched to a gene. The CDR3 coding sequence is TGCGCCAGCCTAGCGGGTAGCTCCTACGAGCAGTACTTC. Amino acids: CASLAGSSYEQYF.

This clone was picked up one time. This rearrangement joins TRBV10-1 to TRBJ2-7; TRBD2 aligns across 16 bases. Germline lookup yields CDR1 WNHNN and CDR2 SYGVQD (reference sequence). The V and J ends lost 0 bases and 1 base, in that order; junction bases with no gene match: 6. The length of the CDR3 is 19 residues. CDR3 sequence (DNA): TGCGCCAGCAGTGAGTCGAAGGGACTAGCGGGGGGGCTTTCCTACGAGCAGTACTTC. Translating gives CASSESKGLAGGLSYEQYF.

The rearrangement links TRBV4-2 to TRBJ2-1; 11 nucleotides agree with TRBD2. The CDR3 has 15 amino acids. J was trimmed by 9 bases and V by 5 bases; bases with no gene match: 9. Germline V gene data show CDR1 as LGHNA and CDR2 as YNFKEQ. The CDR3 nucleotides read TGTGCCAGCAGCTCACTTAGCGGGGGGGCCAGTGAGCAGTTCTTC. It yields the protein CASSSLSGGASEQFF.

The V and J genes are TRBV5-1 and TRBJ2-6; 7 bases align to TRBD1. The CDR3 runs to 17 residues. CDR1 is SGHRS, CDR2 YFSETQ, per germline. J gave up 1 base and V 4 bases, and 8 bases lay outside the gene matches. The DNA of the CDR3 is TGCGCCAGCAGCACTGGGACAGAACTATCTGGGGCCAACGTCCTGACTTTC. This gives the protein CASSTGTELSGANVLTF.

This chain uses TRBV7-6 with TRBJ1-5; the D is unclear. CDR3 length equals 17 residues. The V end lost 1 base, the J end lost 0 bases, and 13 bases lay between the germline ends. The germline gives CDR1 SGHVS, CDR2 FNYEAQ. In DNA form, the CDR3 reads TGTGCCAGCAGCTTAGGAGCCAGGTTAGATAGCAATCAGCCCCAGCATTTT. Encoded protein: CASSLGARLDSNQPQHF.

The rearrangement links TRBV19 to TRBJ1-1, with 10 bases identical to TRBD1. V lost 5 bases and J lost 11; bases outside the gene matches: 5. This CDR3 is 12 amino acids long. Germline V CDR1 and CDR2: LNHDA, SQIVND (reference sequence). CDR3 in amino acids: CASSDRGLGAFF. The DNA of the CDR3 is TGTGCCAGTAGTGACAGGGGGCTCGGTGCTTTCTTT. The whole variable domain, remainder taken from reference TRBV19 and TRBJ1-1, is DGGITQSPKYLFRKEGQNVTLSCEQNLNHDAMYWYRQDPGQGLRLIYYSQIVNDFQKGDIAEGYSVSREKKESFPLTVTSAQKNPTAFYLCASSDRGLGAFFGQGTRLTVV.

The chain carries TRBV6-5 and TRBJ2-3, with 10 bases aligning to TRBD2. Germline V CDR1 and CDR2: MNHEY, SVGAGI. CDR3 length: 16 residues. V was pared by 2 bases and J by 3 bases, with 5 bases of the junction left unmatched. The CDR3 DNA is TGTGCCAGCAGTTACCGGGCAGCGGGGGGGACAGATACGCAGTATTTT. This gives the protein CASSYRAAGGTDTQYF.

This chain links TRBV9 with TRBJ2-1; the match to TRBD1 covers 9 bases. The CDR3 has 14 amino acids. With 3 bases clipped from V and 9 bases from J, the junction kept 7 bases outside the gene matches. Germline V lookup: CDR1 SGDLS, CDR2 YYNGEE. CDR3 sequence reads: CASSEGGQGTEQFF. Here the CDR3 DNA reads TGTGCCAGCAGCGAGGGGGGACAGGGTACTGAGCAGTTCTTC.

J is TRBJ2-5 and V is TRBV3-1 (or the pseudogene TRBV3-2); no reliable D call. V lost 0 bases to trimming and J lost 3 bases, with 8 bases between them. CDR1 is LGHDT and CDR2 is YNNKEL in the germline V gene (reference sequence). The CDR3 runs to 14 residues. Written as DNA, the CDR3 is TGTGCCAGCAGCCAAGAACTGATGAAAGAGACCCAGTACTTC. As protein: CASSQELMKETQYF.

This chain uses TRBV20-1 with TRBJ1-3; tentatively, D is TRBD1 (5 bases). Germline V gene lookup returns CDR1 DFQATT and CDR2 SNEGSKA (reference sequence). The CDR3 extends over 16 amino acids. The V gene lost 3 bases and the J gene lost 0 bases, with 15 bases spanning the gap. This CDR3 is CSASFGHILSGNTIYF. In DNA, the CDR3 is TGCAGTGCTAGTTTCGGACATATCCTCTCTGGAAACACCATATATTTT.

In DNA, the CDR3 is TGTGCCAGCAGCTTAGACAGGGTTAACTATGGCTACACCTTC. Protein: CASSLDRVNYGYTF. The chain couples TRBV7-9 to TRBJ1-2; tentative D call: TRBD1 (6 bases). Trimming took 1 base from V and 1 from J, leaving 7 bases between them. CDR3 size: 14 residues. Germline CDR1 SEHNR, CDR2 FQNEAQ (reference sequence).

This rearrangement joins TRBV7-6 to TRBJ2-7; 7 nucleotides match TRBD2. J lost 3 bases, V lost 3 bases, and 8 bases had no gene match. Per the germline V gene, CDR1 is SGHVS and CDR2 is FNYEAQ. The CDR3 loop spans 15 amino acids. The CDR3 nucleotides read TGTGCCAGCAGCTTGGGGAGCGGGATTCACTACGAGCAGTACTTC. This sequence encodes CASSLGSGIHYEQYF. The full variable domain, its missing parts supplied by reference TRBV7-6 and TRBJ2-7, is GAGVSQSPRYKVTKRGQDVALRCDPISGHVSLYWYRQALGQGPEFLTYFNYEAQQDKSGLPNDRFSAERPEGSISTLTIQRTEQRDSAMYRCASSLGSGIHYEQYFGPGTRLTVT.

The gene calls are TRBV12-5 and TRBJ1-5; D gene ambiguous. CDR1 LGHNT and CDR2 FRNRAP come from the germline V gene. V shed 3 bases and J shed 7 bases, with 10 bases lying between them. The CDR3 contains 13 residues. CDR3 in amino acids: CASGLEAGQPQHF. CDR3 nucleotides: TGTGCTAGTGGTTTAGAGGCTGGGCAGCCCCAGCATTTT. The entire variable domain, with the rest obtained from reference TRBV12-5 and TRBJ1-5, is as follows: DARVTQTPRHKVTEMGQEVTMRCQPILGHNTVFWYRQTMMQGLELLAYFRNRAPLDDSGMPKDRFSAEMPDATLATLKIQPSEPRDSAVYFCASGLEAGQPQHFGDGTRLSIL.

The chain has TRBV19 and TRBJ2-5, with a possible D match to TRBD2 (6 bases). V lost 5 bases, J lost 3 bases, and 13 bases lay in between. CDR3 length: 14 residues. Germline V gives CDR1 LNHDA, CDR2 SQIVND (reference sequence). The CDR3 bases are TGTGCCAGTAGTCCTAAGGGACTTAAAGAGACCCAGTACTTC. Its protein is CASSPKGLKETQYF.

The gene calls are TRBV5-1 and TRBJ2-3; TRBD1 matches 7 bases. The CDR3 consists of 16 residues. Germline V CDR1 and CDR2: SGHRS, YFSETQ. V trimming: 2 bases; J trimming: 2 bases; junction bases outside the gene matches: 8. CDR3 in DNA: TGCGCCAGCAGCTTCCGGGACAGACCTTTCACAGATACGCAGTATTTT. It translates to CASSFRDRPFTDTQYF.

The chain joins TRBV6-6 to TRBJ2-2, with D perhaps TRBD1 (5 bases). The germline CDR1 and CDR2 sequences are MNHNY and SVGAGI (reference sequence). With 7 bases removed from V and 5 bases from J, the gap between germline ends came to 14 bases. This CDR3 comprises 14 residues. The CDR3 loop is CASIRVAGTGELFF. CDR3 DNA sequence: TGTGCCAGCATCAGGGTGGCCGGGACCGGGGAGCTGTTTTTT.

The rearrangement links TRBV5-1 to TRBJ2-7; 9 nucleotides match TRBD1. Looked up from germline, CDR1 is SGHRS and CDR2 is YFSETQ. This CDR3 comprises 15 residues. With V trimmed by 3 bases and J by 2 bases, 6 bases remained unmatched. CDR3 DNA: TGCGCCAGCAGCTGGGACAGGGAAATCACCTACGAGCAGTACTTC. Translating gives CASSWDREITYEQYF.

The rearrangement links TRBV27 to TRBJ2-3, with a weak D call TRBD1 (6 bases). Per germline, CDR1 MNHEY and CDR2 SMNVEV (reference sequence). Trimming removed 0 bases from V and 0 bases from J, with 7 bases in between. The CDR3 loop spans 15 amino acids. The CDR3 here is CASSLSGHSTDTQYF. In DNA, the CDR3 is TGTGCCAGCAGTTTATCGGGACACAGCACAGATACGCAGTATTTT.